The T cell receptor beta chain described here comes from a study of T cell changes during pregnancy in multiple sclerosis. Trimming left V 0 bases short and J 2 bases short, with 7 bases between. CDR3 length: 14 residues. CDR1 is LGHNA, CDR2 YSLEER, per germline. Clones were sequenced by immunoSEQ multiplex PCR, and TCRdb holds only the in-frame ones, with some missing. The table includes 25,000 to 35,000 clones, around nine tenths detected once. This material consisted of CD8+ T cells from peripheral blood mononuclear cells, taken before pregnancy. V gene TRBV4-3 combines with J gene TRBJ1-2; D remains unclear. This receptor was taken from a female donor with multiple sclerosis, enrolled in a pregnancy study. The CDR3 is CASSQDRVNYGYTF. The CDR3 DNA is TGCGCCAGCAGCCAAGATCGGGTGAACTATGGCTACACCTTC.